What follows describes a single T cell receptor (beta chain). Its antigen is unknown. The CDR3 carries no conserved terminal phenylalanine or tryptophan, so it likely arises from a read error. No DNA is shown, since the ends of the CDR3 on it are uncertain; the CDR3 is the one TCRdb lists. The data are from a study of cytomegalovirus exposure and HLA in healthy donors (dated by TCRdb to between 2016 and 2019). Turning to the overall study: In an earlier analysis of approximately 500 of the donors, less than 350 Gb of sequence data and about 110 million unique TCR beta sequences from roughly 180 million T cells were reported. About 310 gigabases of sequencing data and approximately 93 million unique TCR sequences were included in an early release covering several hundred HLA-typed donors. Of the roughly 430 genotyped donors, approximately 83% fell in the genetic ancestry cluster associated with self-reported Caucasian donors. The study was designed to test whether signatures of past pathogen exposure could be identified by cataloging public T cell receptors. The T cell repertoires of 666 subjects were profiled by immunosequencing and related to cytomegalovirus serostatus. In addition to the first cohort of around 670 subjects, a separate validation cohort of some 120 different subjects was used. To predict cytomegalovirus infection status, the study combined high-throughput TCR immunosequencing, statistical association of individual TCRs with disease status, and machine learning. A later analysis re-analyzed previously published TCR beta repertoires from 500 to 700 donors and added high-resolution HLA genotyping to study TCR occurrence patterns. Rather than using new phenotypic data, the later analysis identified candidate immune exposures from TCR beta sequences and from how often those sequences occurred across donors. An earlier analysis of a few hundred of the donors applied high-throughput TCR beta sequencing to assess whether each TCR beta V gene segment acted as functional or pseudogenic. Donor age, sex, ethnicity and CMV serostatus were collected together with the repertoire data. A later genetic analysis took genome-wide SNP genotypes for about three fifths of the 666 donors and used that subset as a discovery cohort. All discovery cohort repertoires had been generated using a single sequencing platform. Class I and class II HLA loci were covered by the typing at four-digit resolution. Typing coverage varied by locus: about 620-640 donors for A, B, C, DRB1 and DQB1; roughly 560 for DQA1; approximately 570 for DPA1; around 490 for DPB1. Roughly five DR-DQ haplotypes were handled as single units for association and clustering because linkage in the cohort was strong. On average, 235,054 unique TCR beta nucleotide sequences were sequenced per donor among roughly 430 genotyped donors of the cohort, with 15% to 20% of those sequences being non-productive.

In total, approximately 690 healthy bone marrow donors made up the cohort. At the time of sampling, all cohort members were nominally healthy, though unrecorded immune exposures were likely present. The donor was CMV seropositive and was included in the group of 300 or so seropositive cohort members. A peripheral blood sample was collected from each donor, and TCR beta sequencing was performed on peripheral blood mononuclear cells. The Qiagen DNeasy Blood Extraction Kit was used to extract genomic DNA from the blood cell samples. From its first to its last residue, the CDR3 has 12 amino acids. The germline V gene gives CDR1 as SGHRS and CDR2 as YFSETQ. Overall results and qualifications from the work: A cluster of highly shared sequence variants was judged likely to represent a technical artifact of the sequencing pipeline. Because some donors lacked HLA typing at each locus, the association tests relied only on the typed subset. Correlated functional status among segregating V segments might reflect linkage disequilibrium, but an unknown experimental factor could not be ruled out. According to a later analysis, most CMV-associated TCR beta chains appeared to be HLA-restricted, and the HLA associations seemed to be driven largely by CMV exposure. Sequencing depth was assumed to be roughly uniform across donors in the presence/absence analyses, though that assumption may not hold. A further reported finding was that TCR beta sequences accurately predicted the HLA-A and HLA-B alleles for most subjects in the first cohort. Broadly in line with IMGT annotations, most TCR beta V segments showed up in productive rearrangements about 87% or about 30% of the time in an earlier analysis of 450 to 600 of the donors. Around 16 rarely observed V segments, including chromosome 9 orphons, were excluded from the earlier analysis of some 590 of the donors because counts were too low. In a later analysis, HLA-associated TCR beta chains showed more clonal expansion and lower generation probabilities than non-associated chains that were equally common. While some public TCRs were present in many individuals, most TCR sequences turned up only very rarely across donors. In both the original and validation cohorts, the classifier was reported to diagnose cytomegalovirus status with high specificity and sensitivity. The study listed 164 TCR beta chains as associated with cytomegalovirus. According to a later analysis, TCR association rates differed among HLA loci, with DRB1 alleles showing the most associated TCRs and HLA-C alleles showing the fewest. A later analysis reported that several top co-occurrence clusters appeared linked to parvovirus B19, influenza, CMV and Epstein-Barr virus. For the cohort, immune exposure information was limited to CMV serostatus. The 87-base-pair reads could not distinguish some IMGT-functional V segments, including TRBV6-2 and TRBV6-3, so those segments were excluded. Strong co-occurrence of HLA alleles, especially DR and DQ, made assigning TCR associations to individual alleles difficult. According to a later genetic analysis, donors in an Asian-associated ancestry cluster had fewer N-insertions in productive TCRs than the roughly 700-donor mean. According to the authors, the approach could potentially be generalized to other disease states and immunological phenotypes. An association between a missense DCLRE1C variant and V-gene and J-gene trimming of TCR beta chains was found in a later genetic analysis and replicated in an independent cohort. In vitro tests confirmed that a few of the cytomegalovirus-associated TCR beta chains recognize cytomegalovirus antigens. Specific HLA alleles were associated with 16,951 TCR beta sequences at a false discovery rate of 0.05 in a later analysis. The cohort was sequenced for TCR beta chains only, and without alpha or paired-chain data the features that could be detected were limited.

Receptor libraries were prepared by the immunoSEQ multiplex PCR assay. For the multiplex PCR, a mixture combining 60 forward primers for TCR Vbeta segments and 13 reverse primers for TCR Jbeta segments was used. A multiplex PCR assay on genomic DNA amplified the CDR3 region of rearranged TCR beta genes. On the Illumina HiSeq System, the amplified TCR beta libraries were sequenced as 87-base-pair reads. In the authors' own workflow: Across the 700 or so repertoires, a later analysis counted some 81 million unique TCR beta chains, approximately 10 million of which were shared by at least two donors. To remove PCR and sequencing errors, raw reads were error-corrected and collapsed into unique sequences using a nearest-neighbor algorithm that merged closely related sequences. Alignment of CDR3 sequences to IMGT reference sequences was used to assign V, D and J gene segments. Each retained sequence needed at least a six-nucleotide match to both a V gene segment and a J gene segment. Rearrangements were classified as productive when the CDR3 lacked stop codons and remained in frame with V and J, and all other rearrangements were classified as non-productive. Following IMGT convention, CDR3 was defined as the stretch from the second conserved V-encoded cysteine to the conserved J-encoded phenylalanine. In an earlier analysis of around 640 of the donors, sequences lacking an unambiguous match to a single V gene segment were excluded. In an earlier analysis of several hundred of the donors, V segments were called functional above 56.7% productive rearrangements and were called segregating when the between-donor standard deviation exceeded 5%. A statistical classification framework was built for diagnosing cytomegalovirus status from the catalog of TCR beta chain sequences. A later analysis assigned V and J genes by comparing TCR nucleotide sequences with IMGT/GENE-DB human TR gene sequences. A later analysis assigned CDR3 sequences and most-parsimonious VDJ recombination scenarios with the TCRdist pipeline. A later analysis defined each TCR beta chain by its CDR3 amino acid sequence plus V-gene family, and excluded reads lacking a unique V-gene family. To address suspected cross-contamination and a sequencing artifact, a later analysis removed roughly 640 highly shared, low-generation-probability nucleotide sequences. In a later analysis, a clonal expansion index for each public chain was calculated from normalized within-repertoire ranks of inferred template counts. Generation probabilities in a later analysis came from a VDJ recombination model fitted to out-of-frame rearrangements, and those results were checked against IGoR. In a later analysis, TCR-TCR, TCR-HLA and TCR-CMV co-occurrence was scored with hypergeometric tests, and a repertoire-size bias correction was applied to TCR pairs. False discovery rates were estimated in a later analysis by permuting HLA or CMV assignments 20 times. In a later analysis, co-occurring TCRs were grouped using DBSCAN, and TCRdist sequence similarity was added for clustering within HLA-allele-positive subsets. Co-occurrence clustering excluded repertoires with fewer than 30,000 or more than 120,000 public chains, plus five with anomalous nucleotide sharing. As stored in TCRdb, this immuneACCESS dataset retains in-frame rearrangements with V and J assigned. A fraction of the clones does not appear; measured against another copy, unresolved V genes explain less than half of the discrepancy, and the remainder lacks a known reason. Clone size and the V and J calls come from that table; the DNA yielded D and trimming. Here the sample has about 210,000 clones; around 83% occur a single time. Of the sample, about 9.4% is held by the ten largest clones.

This sequence was found in a woman aged 45-65 years in good health and CMV-seropositive. Sequencing input: PBMCs. The chain links TRBV5-1 with TRBJ1-1; TRBD1, the D gene given by the table, was not confirmed from the DNA. The CDR3 reads as follows: CASSEGDRDGSG.